The source of this T cell receptor (beta chain) is a study of CXCR3-negative and CXCR3-positive naive CD8 T cells. Whole-study results and caveats: The authors found comparable surface CD5 between naive subsets and inferred TCR strength from TRB CDR3 properties. After cryopreservation, expression of CXCR3 was partially reduced, and most assays were run with fresh PBMCs. Both of the naive subsets showed about the same high diversity, but memory CD8+ cells had much less. CXCR3-positive naive cells had more hydrophobic TRB CDR3s than CXCR3-negative naive cells.

It was by 5' RACE with UMI labels that the TRB cDNA libraries were prepared. TCRdb re-called the 5' RACE reads, yielding one record per CDR3 amino acid sequence without DNA. The record lists some 150,000 distinct CDR3 sequences, of which the ten most abundant hold under 0.35%. Regarding this clonotype: Its antigen is currently unknown.

The CDR3 covers 15 residues. CDR1 SGHTA and CDR2 FQGTGA come from the germline V gene. The receptor's source is a human donor in good health. Some clones in this sample may be carry-over from other donors' samples. The chain is built from TRBV7-3 and TRBJ2-5; no DNA is available, so the TRBD1 call from TCRdb remains unchecked. Sequencing was carried out using naive CXCR3+ CD8+ T cells from blood. Subset denoted: CD45RO-CCR7+CD27+CD95- naive CD8+ T cells expressing CXCR3 (TNR3+). CDR3 sequence: CASSETNEGGETRYF.